A selection of T cell receptor beta chains follows, all from one sample in a study of OX40 agonist ivuxolimab in advanced cancers. Sequencing used immunoSEQ multiplex PCR; TCRdb keeps in-frame clones, though not all of them. The sample has some 80,000 clones, nearly 90% seen once. Sequenced here: CD4+ or CD8+ T cells sorted from blood, sampled in a trial of the OX40 agonist ivuxolimab. The receptors were gathered from an adult with an advanced solid tumor such as melanoma, head and neck, liver or kidney cancer. CDR3s include the opening cysteine and the closing phenylalanine or tryptophan. Each record gives: J gene, V gene, CDR3 protein.

TRBJ1-4	TRBV18	CASSPGGRREKLFF
TRBJ1-5	TRBV2	CASRPGSEGQPQHF
TRBJ2-1	TRBV2	CASRDQDQCFF
TRBJ2-3	TRBV7-6	CASSLMIAGSTDTQYF
TRBJ1-6	TRBV6-1	CASSGVAGEIHPLHF
TRBJ1-3	TRBV30	CAWGPGGAGNTIYF
TRBJ2-7	TRBV19	CASSIDRTGSYEQYF
TRBJ2-2	TRBV30	CAWSVVGQGSGELFF
TRBJ2-5	TRBV29-1	CSVVRGPQETQYF
TRBJ2-2	TRBV9	CASSVGGTGTGELFF
TRBJ2-3	TRBV10-1	CASSSLRDTQYF
TRBJ1-1	TRBV29-1	CSAPGRRNTEAFF
TRBJ2-3	TRBV15	CATSRDTGYTDTQYF
TRBJ1-5	TRBV18	CASSLSGASNQPQHF
TRBJ2-7	TRBV10-3	CAIRDRGQTYEQYF
TRBJ1-4	TRBV7-8	CASSLVVDRGAYREKLFF
TRBJ1-5	TRBV6-6	CASSSSLSQPQHF
TRBJ1-4	TRBV7-7	CASSPREGEKLFF
TRBJ2-1	TRBV5-5	CASSLIGAGYNEQFF
TRBJ2-7	TRBV19	CASSIRRLAGAEQYF
TRBJ1-1	TRBV7-2	CASSLFGTAMNTEAFF
TRBJ2-3	TRBV19	CATRIGGGFNTQYF
TRBJ1-2	TRBV19	CASSTWDSAYGYTF